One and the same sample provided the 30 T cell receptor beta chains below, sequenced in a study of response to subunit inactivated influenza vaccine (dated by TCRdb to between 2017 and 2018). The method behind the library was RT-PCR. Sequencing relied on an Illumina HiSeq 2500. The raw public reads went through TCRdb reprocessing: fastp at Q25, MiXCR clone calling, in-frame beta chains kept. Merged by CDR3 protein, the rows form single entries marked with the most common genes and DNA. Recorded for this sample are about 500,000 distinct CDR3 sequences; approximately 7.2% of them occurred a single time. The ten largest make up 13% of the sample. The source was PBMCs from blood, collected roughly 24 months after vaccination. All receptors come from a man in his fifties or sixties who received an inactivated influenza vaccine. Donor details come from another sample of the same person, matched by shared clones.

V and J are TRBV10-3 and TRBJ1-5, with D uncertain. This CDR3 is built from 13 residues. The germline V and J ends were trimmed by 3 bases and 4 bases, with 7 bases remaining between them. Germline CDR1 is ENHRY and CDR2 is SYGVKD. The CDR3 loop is CAISDSGNQPQHF. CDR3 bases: TGTGCCATCAGTGATTCCGGGAATCAGCCCCAGCATTTT.

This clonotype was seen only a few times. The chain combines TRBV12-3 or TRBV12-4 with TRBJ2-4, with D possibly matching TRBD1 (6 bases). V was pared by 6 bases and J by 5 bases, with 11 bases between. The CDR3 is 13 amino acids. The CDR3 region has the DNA TGTGCCAGCAGCACCGGGACACAAAACATTCAGTACTTC. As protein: CASSTGTQNIQYF.

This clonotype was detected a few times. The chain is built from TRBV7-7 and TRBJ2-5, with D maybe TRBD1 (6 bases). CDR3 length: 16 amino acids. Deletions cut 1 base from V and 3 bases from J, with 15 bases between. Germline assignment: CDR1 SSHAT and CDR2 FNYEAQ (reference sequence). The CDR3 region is CASSLGRTVLKETQYF. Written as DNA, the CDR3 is TGTGCCAGCAGCTTAGGGAGGACAGTCCTGAAAGAGACCCAGTACTTC.

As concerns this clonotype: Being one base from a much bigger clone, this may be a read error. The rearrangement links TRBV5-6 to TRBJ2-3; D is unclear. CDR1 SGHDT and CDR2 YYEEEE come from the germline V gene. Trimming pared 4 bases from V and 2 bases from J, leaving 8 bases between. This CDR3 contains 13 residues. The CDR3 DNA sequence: TGTGCCAGCAGCGGCGAGCCCACAGATACGCAGTATTTT. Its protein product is CASSGEPTDTQYF. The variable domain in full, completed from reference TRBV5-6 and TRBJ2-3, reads DAGVTQSPTHLIKTRGQQVTLRCSPKSGHDTVSWYQQALGQGPQFIFQYYEEEERQRGNFPDRFSGHQFPNYSSELNVNALLLGDSALYLCASSGEPTDTQYFGPGTRLTVL.

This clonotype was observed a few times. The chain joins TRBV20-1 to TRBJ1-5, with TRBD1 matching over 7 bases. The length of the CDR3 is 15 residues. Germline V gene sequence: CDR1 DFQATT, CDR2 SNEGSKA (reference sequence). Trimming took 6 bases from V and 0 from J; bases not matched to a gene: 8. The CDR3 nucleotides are TGCAGTGCGTACCCGGGACAGTATAGCAATCAGCCCCAGCATTTT. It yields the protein CSAYPGQYSNQPQHF.

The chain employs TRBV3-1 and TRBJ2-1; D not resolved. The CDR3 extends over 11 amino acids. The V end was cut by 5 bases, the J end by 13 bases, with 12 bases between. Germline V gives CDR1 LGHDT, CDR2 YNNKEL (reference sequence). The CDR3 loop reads CASSDGLAQFF. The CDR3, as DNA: TGTGCCAGCAGCGACGGATTGGCACAGTTCTTC.

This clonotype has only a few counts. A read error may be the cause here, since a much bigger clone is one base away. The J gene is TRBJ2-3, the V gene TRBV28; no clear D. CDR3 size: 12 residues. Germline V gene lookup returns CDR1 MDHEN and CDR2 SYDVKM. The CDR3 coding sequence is TGTGTCAGCAGTTCTACCTGGGGTACGCAGTATTTT. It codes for CVSSSTWGTQYF.

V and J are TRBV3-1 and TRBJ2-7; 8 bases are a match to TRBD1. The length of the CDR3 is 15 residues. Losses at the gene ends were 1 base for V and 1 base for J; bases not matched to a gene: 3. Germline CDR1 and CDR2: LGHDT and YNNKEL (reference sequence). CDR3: CASSQVWTGSYEQYF. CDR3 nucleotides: TGTGCCAGCAGCCAAGTGTGGACAGGGTCCTACGAGCAGTACTTC.

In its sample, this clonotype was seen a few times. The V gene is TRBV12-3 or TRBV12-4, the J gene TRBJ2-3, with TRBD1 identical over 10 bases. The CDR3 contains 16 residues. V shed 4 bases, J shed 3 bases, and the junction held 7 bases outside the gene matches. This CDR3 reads CASSSWTGGGTDTQYF. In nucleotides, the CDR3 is TGTGCCAGCAGTTCCTGGACAGGGGGAGGGACAGATACGCAGTATTTT.

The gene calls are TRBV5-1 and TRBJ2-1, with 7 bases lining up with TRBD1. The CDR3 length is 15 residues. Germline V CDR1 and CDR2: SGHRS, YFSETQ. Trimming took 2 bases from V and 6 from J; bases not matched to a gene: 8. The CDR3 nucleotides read TGCGCCAGCAGCTTACAAGGGACAGTCAGCAATGAGCAGTTCTTC. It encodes CASSLQGTVSNEQFF. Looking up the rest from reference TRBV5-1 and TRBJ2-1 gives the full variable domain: KAGVTQTPRYLIKTRGQQVTLSCSPISGHRSVSWYQQTPGQGLQFLFEYFSETQRNKGNFPGRFSGRQFSNSRSEMNVSTLELGDSALYLCASSLQGTVSNEQFFGPGTRLTVL.

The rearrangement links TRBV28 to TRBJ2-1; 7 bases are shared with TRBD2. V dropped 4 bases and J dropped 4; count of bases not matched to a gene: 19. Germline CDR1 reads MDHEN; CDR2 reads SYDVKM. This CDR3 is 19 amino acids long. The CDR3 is CASSSNSGLFAGVYNEQFF. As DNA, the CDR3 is TGTGCCAGCAGTTCCAATTCGGGACTTTTCGCGGGGGTATACAATGAGCAGTTCTTC.

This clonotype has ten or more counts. This chain's CDR3 is CSASSYNEQFF. The CDR3 bases are TGCAGTGCTAGTAGCTACAATGAGCAGTTCTTC. The rearrangement joins TRBV20-1 to TRBJ2-1; D uncertain. V gave up 3 bases and J gave up 3 bases, with 3 bases separating them. The CDR3 has 11 amino acids. Germline loops: CDR1 DFQATT, CDR2 SNEGSKA (reference sequence).

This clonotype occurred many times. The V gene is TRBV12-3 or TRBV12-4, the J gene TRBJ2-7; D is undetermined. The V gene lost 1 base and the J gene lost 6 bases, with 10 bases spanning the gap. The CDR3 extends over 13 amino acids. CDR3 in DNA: TGTGCCAGCAGTTTAGGGAGAAGGGTCGAGCAGTACTTC. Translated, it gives CASSLGRRVEQYF.

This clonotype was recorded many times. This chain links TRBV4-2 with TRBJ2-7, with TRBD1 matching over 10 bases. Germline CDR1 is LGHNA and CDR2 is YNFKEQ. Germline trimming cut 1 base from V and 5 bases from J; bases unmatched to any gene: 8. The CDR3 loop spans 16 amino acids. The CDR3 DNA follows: TGTGCCAGCAGCCAAGGACAGGGGGCAATCTCTCACGAGCAGTACTTC. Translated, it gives CASSQGQGAISHEQYF.

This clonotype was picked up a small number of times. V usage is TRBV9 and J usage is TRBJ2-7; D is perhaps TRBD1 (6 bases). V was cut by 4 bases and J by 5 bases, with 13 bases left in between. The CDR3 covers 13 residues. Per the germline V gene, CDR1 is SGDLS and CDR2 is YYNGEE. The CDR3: CASSTRQADEQYF. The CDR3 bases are TGTGCCAGCAGCACTAGACAGGCGGACGAGCAGTACTTC. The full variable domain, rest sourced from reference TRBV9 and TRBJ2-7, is DSGVTQTPKHLITATGQRVTLRCSPRSGDLSVYWYQQSLDQGLQFLIQYYNGEERAKGNILERFSAQQFPDLHSELNLSSLELGDSALYFCASSTRQADEQYFGPGTRLTVT.

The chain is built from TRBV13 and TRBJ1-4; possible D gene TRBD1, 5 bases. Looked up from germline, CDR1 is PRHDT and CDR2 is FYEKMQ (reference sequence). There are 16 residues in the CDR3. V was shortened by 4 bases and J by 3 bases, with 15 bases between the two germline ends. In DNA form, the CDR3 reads TGTGCCAGCAGCTCATGGGACCGCCAGGCTAATGAAAAACTGTTTTTT. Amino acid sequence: CASSSWDRQANEKLFF.

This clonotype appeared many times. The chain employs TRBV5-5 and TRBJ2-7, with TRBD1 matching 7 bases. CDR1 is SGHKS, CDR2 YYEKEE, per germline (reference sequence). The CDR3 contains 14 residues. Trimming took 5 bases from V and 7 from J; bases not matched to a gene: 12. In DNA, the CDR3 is TGTGCCAGCAGTCCCGGGACAGCGTCCGGAGAGCAGTACTTC. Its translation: CASSPGTASGEQYF.

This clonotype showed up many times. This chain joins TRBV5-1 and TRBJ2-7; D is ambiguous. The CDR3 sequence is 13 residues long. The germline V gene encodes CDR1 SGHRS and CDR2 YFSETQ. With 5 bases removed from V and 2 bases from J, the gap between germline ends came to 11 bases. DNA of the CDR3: TGCGCCAGCAGTTCCCATCAAACCTACGAGCAGTACTTC. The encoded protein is CASSSHQTYEQYF.

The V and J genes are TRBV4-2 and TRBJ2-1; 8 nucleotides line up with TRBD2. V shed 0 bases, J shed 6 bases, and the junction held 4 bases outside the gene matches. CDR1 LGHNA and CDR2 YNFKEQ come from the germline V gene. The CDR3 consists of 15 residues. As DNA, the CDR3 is TGTGCCAGCAGCCAAGAACTAGCGGACCTCAATGAGCAGTTCTTC. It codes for CASSQELADLNEQFF.

The CDR3 sequence: CSAQQGAQTEAFF. The CDR3, as DNA: TGCAGTGCACAACAGGGGGCGCAAACTGAAGCTTTCTTT. The chain joins TRBV20-1 to TRBJ1-1; TRBD1 agrees at 9 bases. V was pared by 6 bases and J by 5 bases, with 7 bases of the junction left unmatched. This CDR3 spans 13 amino acids. In germline, CDR1 is DFQATT, CDR2 SNEGSKA (reference sequence).

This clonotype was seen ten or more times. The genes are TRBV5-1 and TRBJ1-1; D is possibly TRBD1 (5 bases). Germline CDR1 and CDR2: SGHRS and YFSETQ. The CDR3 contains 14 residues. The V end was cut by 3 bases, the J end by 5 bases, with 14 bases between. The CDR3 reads CASSSGTLGTEAFF. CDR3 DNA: TGCGCCAGCAGCTCCGGGACTCTGGGTACTGAAGCTTTCTTT.

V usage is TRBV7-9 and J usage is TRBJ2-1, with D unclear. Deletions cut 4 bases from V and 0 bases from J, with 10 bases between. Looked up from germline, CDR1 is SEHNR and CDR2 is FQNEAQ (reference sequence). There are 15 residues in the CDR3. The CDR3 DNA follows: TGTGCCAGCAGCTACGGCCTCGGCTCCTACAATGAGCAGTTCTTC. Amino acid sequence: CASSYGLGSYNEQFF.

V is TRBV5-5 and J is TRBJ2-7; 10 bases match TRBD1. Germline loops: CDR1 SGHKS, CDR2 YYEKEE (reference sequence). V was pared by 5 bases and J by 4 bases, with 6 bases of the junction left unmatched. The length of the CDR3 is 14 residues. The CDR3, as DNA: TGTGCCAGCAGTCCTGGACAGGGGGAATACGAGCAGTACTTC. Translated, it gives CASSPGQGEYEQYF.

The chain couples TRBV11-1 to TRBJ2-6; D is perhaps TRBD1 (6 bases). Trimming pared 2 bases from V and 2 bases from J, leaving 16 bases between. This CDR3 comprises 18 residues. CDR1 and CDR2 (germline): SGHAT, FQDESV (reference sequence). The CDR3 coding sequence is TGTGCCAGCAGCTTAAGGGGACACGAGAATACTGGGGCCAACGTCCTGACTTTC. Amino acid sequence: CASSLRGHENTGANVLTF.

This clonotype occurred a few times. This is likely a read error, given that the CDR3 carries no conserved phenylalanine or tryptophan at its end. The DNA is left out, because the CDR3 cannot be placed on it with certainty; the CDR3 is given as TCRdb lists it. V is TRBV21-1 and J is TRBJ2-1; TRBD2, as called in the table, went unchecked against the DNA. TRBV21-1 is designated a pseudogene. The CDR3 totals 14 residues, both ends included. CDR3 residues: CASSKGIPLAGGPL.

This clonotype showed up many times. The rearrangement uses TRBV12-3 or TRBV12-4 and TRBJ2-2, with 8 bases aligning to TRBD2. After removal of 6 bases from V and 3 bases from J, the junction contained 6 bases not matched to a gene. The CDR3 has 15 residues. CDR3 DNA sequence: TGTGCCAGCAGGCCGGGACTAGGAGACACCGGGGAGCTGTTTTTT. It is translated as CASRPGLGDTGELFF.

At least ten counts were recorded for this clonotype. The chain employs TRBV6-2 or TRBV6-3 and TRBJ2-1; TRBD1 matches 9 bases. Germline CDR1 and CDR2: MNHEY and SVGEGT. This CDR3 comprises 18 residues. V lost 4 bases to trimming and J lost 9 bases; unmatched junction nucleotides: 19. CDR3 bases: TGTGCCAGCAGTTTCCAACAGGGGGCATCTCGAACATACGGTGAGCAGTTCTTC. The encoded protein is CASSFQQGASRTYGEQFF.

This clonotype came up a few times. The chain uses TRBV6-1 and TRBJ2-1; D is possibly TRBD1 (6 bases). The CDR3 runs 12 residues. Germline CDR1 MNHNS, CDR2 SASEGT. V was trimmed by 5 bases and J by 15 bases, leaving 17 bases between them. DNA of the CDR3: TGTGCCAGCAGTTCCGGACAGTTTCGAACGTTCTTC. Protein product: CASSSGQFRTFF.

This CDR3 reads CAISEDPTGGRGYTF. In DNA form, the CDR3 reads TGTGCCATCAGTGAAGATCCGACAGGGGGCCGTGGCTACACCTTC. The chain employs TRBV10-3 and TRBJ1-2, with 10 bases matching TRBD1. From germline, CDR1 is ENHRY and CDR2 SYGVKD. The CDR3 length is 15 residues. Trimming cost V 3 bases and J 7 bases; bases outside gene matches: 8.

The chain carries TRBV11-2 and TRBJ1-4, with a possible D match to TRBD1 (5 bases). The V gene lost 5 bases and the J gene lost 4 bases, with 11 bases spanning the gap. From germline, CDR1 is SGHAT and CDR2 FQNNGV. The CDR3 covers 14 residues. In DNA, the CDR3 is TGTGCCAGCAGCCAGGGCCTACTTAATGAAAAACTGTTTTTT. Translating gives CASSQGLLNEKLFF.